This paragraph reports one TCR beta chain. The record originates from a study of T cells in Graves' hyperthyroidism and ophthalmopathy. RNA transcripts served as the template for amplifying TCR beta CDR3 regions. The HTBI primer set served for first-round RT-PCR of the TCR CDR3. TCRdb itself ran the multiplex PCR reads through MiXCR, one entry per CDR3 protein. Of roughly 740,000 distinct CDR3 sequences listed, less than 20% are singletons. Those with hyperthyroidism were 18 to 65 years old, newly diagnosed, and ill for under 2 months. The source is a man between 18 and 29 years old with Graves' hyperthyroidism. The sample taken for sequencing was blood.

CDR3 protein: CASSFSDRGVDTDTQYF. DNA for the CDR3: TGTGCCAGCAGTTTCTCGGACAGGGGTGTCGACACAGATACGCAGTATTTT. V gene TRBV6-6 combines with J gene TRBJ2-3, with 9 bases fitting TRBD1. The germline V gene encodes CDR1 MNHNY and CDR2 SVGAGI (reference sequence). Unmatched junction bases numbered 10, after V lost 4 bases and J lost 2 bases. The CDR3 runs 17 residues.